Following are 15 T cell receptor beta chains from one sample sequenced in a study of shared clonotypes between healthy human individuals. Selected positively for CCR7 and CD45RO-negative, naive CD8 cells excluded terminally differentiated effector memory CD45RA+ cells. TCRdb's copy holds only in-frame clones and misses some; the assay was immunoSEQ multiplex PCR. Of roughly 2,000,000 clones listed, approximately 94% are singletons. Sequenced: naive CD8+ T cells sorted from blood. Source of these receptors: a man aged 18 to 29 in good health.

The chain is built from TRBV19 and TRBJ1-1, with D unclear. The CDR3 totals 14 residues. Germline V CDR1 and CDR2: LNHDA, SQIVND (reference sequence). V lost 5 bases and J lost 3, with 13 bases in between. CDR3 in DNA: TGTGCCAGTAGTTTTTGGCTCCGGGACACTGAAGCTTTCTTT. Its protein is CASSFWLRDTEAFF. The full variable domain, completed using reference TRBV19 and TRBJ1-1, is DGGITQSPKYLFRKEGQNVTLSCEQNLNHDAMYWYRQDPGQGLRLIYYSQIVNDFQKGDIAEGYSVSREKKESFPLTVTSAQKNPTAFYLCASSFWLRDTEAFFGQGTRLTVV.

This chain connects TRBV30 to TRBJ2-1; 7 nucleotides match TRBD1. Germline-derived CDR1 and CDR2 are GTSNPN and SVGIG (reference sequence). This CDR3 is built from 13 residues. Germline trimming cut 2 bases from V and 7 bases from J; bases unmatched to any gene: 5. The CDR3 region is CAWSLQGPNEQFF. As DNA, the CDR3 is TGTGCCTGGAGTTTACAGGGGCCAAATGAGCAGTTCTTC.

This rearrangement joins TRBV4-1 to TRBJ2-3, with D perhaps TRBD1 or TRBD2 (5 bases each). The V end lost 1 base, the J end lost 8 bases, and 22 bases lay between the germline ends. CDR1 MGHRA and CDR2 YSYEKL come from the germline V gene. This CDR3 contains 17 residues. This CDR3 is CASSQVASGTLGATQYF. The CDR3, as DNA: TGCGCCAGCAGCCAAGTTGCCAGTGGGACCTTAGGGGCTACGCAGTATTTT.

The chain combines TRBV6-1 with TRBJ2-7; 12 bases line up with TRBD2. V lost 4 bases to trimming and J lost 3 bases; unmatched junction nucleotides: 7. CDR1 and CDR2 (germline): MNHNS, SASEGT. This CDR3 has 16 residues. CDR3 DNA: TGTGCCAGCAGTGGTAGACTAGCGGGAGCCTACTACGAGCAGTACTTC. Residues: CASSGRLAGAYYEQYF.

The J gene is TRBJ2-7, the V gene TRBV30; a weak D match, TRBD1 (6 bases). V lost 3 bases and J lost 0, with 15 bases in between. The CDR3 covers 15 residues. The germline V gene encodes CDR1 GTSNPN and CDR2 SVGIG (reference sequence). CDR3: CAWSPIQQGSYEQYF. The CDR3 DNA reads TGTGCCTGGAGCCCTATTCAACAGGGCTCCTACGAGCAGTACTTC.

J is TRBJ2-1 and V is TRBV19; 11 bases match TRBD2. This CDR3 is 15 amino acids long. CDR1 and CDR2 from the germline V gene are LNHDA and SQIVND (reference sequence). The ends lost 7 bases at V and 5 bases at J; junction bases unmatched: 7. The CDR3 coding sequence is TGTGCCAGTACCTTTCTAGCGGGGGGAAACAATGAGCAGTTCTTC. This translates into CASTFLAGGNNEQFF. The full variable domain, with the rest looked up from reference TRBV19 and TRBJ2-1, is DGGITQSPKYLFRKEGQNVTLSCEQNLNHDAMYWYRQDPGQGLRLIYYSQIVNDFQKGDIAEGYSVSREKKESFPLTVTSAQKNPTAFYLCASTFLAGGNNEQFFGPGTRLTVL.

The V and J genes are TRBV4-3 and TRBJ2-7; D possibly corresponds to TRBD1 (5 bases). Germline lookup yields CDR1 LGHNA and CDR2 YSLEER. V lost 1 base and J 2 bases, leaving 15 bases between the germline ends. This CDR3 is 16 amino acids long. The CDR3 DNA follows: TGCGCCAGCAGCCAAGGGTTAGGGGTTCCACCCTACGAGCAGTACTTC. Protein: CASSQGLGVPPYEQYF.

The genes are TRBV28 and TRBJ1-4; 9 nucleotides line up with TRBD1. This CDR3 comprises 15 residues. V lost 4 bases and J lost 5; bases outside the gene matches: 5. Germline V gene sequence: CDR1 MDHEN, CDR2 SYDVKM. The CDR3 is CASSSRGTGNEKLFF. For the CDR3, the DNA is TGTGCCAGCAGTTCCCGAGGGACAGGGAATGAAAAACTGTTTTTT.

CDR3 coding DNA: TGTGCCAGCAGCGTGAGCCCCGAAGCCCTTTACGAGCAGTACTTC. As protein: CASSVSPEALYEQYF. The J gene is TRBJ2-7, the V gene TRBV9; D uncertain. V was cut by 2 bases and J by 4 bases, with 16 bases left in between. Germline V gene data show CDR1 as SGDLS and CDR2 as YYNGEE. The CDR3 totals 15 residues.

The chain's CDR3 is CASSLNTDYEQYF. The CDR3 DNA follows: TGTGCCAGCAGTTTAAATACAGACTACGAGCAGTACTTC. The chain carries TRBV27 and TRBJ2-7, with D uncertain. Germline assignment: CDR1 MNHEY and CDR2 SMNVEV (reference sequence). The CDR3 is 13 residues long. Trimming took 2 bases from V and 3 from J, leaving 8 bases between them.

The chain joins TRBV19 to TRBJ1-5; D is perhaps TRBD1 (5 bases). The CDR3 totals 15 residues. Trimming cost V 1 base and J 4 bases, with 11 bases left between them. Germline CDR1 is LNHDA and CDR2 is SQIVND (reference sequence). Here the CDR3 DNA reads TGTGCCAGTAGTATAGGGGGACTCGGGAATCAGCCCCAGCATTTT. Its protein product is CASSIGGLGNQPQHF. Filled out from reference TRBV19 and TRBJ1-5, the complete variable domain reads DGGITQSPKYLFRKEGQNVTLSCEQNLNHDAMYWYRQDPGQGLRLIYYSQIVNDFQKGDIAEGYSVSREKKESFPLTVTSAQKNPTAFYLCASSIGGLGNQPQHFGDGTRLSIL.

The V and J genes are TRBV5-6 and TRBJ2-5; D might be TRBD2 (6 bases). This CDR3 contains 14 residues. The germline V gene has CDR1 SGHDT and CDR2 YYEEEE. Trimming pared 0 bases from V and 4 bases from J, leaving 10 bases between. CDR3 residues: CASSLEVTRETQYF. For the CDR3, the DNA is TGTGCCAGCAGCTTGGAAGTGACTAGAGAGACCCAGTACTTC.

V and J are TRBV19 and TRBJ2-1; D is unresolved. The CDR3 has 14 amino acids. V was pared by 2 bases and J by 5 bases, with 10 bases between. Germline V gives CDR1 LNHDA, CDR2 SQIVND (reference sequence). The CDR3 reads CASSIPWTDNEQFF. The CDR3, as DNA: TGTGCCAGTAGTATACCTTGGACGGACAATGAGCAGTTCTTC.

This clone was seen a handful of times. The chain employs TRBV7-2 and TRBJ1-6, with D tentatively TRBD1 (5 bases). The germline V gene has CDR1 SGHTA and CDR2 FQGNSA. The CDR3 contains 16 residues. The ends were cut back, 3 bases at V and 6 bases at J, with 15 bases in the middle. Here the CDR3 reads CASSLPGGDRNSPLHF. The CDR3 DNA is TGTGCCAGCAGCTTGCCTGGGGGGGATCGTAATTCACCCCTCCACTTT.

The CDR3 nucleotides are TGTGCCAGCAGTGGGGGACTAGGGACCCAGTACTTC. It is translated as CASSGGLGTQYF. This sequence joins TRBV6-1 and TRBJ2-5; 8 bases line up with TRBD2. This CDR3 has 12 amino acids. Looked up from germline, CDR1 is MNHNS and CDR2 is SASEGT. The V gene end was trimmed by 4 bases and the J gene end by 7 bases; junction bases not matched to a gene: 2.